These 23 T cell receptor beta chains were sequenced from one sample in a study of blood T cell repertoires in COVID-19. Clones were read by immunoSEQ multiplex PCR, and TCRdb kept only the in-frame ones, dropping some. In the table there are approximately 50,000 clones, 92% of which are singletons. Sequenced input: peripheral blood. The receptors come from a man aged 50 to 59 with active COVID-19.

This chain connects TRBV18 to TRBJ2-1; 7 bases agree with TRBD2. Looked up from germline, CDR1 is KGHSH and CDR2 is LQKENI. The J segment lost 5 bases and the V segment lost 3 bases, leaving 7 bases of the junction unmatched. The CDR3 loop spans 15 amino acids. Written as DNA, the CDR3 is TGTGCCAGCTCACCCGTGAGCGGGGCCCACAATGAGCAGTTCTTC. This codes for CASSPVSGAHNEQFF.

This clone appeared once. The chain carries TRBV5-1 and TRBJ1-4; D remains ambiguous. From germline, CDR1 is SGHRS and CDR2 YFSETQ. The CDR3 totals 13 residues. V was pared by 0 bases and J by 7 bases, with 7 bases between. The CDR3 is CASSLGEGEKLFF. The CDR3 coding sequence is TGCGCCAGCAGCTTGGGGGAGGGTGAAAAACTGTTTTTT.

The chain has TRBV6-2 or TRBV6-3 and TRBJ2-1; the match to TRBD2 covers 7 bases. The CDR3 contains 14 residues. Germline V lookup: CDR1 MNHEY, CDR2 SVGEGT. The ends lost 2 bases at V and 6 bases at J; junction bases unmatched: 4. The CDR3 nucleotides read TGTGCCAGCAGTTACGGACTAGTGCTCAATGAGCAGTTCTTC. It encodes CASSYGLVLNEQFF.

CDR3 sequence: CASSFGLDRVYTF. The DNA of the CDR3 is TGTGCCAGCAGTTTTGGACTTGACAGGGTCTACACCTTC. The gene calls are TRBV27 and TRBJ1-2, with 7 bases that match TRBD1. After removal of 3 bases from V and 10 bases from J, the junction contained 8 bases not matched to a gene. Germline CDR1 reads MNHEY; CDR2 reads SMNVEV (reference sequence). The CDR3 contains 13 residues.

The CDR3 is CASSIIGGVKTYEQYF. CDR3 in DNA: TGTGCCAGTAGTATTATCGGGGGGGTAAAAACCTACGAGCAGTACTTC. The genes are TRBV19 and TRBJ2-7, with TRBD2 matching over 8 bases. Germline V lookup: CDR1 LNHDA, CDR2 SQIVND (reference sequence). The CDR3 has 16 residues. Trimming removed 3 bases from V and 2 bases from J; junction bases left unmatched: 9. Filled out from reference TRBV19 and TRBJ2-7, the complete variable domain reads DGGITQSPKYLFRKEGQNVTLSCEQNLNHDAMYWYRQDPGQGLRLIYYSQIVNDFQKGDIAEGYSVSREKKESFPLTVTSAQKNPTAFYLCASSIIGGVKTYEQYFGPGTRLTVT.

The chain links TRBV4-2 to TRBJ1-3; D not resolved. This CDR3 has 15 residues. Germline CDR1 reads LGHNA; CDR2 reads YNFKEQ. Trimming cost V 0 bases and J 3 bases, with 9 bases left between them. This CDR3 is CASSQDKQIGNTIYF. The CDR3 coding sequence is TGTGCCAGCAGCCAAGATAAACAGATTGGAAACACCATATATTTT.

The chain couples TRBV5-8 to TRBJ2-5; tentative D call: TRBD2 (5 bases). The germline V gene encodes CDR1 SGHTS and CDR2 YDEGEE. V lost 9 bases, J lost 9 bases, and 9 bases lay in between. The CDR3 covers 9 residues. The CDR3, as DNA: TGTGCCACCCTGGAGGCCCAGTACTTC. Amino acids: CATLEAQYF.

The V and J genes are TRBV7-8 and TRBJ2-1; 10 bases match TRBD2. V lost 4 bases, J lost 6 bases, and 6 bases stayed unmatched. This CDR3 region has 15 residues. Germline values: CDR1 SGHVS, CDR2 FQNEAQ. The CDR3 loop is CASSSQRGGSNEQFF. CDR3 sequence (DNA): TGTGCCAGCAGCTCCCAGCGGGGGGGCAGCAATGAGCAGTTCTTC. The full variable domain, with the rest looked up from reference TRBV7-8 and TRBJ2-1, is GAGVSQSPRYKVAKRGQDVALRCDPISGHVSLFWYQQALGQGPEFLTYFQNEAQLDKSGLPSDRFFAERPEGSVSTLKIQRTQQEDSAVYLCASSSQRGGSNEQFFGPGTRLTVL.

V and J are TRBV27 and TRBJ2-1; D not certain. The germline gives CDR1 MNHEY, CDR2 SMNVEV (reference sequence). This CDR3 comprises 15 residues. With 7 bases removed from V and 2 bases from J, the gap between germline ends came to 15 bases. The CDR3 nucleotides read TGTGCCAGCAACATACACTACGTACCCTACAATGAGCAGTTCTTC. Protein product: CASNIHYVPYNEQFF.

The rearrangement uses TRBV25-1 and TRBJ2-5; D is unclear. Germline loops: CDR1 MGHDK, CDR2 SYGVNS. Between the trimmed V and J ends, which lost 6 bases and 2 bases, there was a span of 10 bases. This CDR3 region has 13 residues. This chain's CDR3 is CASRYGSQETQYF. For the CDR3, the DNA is TGTGCCAGCAGATACGGTTCACAAGAGACCCAGTACTTC.

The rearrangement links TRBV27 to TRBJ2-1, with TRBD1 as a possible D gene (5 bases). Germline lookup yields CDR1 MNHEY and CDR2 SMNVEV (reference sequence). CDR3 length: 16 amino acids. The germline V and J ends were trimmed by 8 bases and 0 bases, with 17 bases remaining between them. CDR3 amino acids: CASSLGLLSSYNEQFF. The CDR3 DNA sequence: TGTGCCAGCTCATTGGGGCTTCTTAGCTCCTACAATGAGCAGTTCTTC.

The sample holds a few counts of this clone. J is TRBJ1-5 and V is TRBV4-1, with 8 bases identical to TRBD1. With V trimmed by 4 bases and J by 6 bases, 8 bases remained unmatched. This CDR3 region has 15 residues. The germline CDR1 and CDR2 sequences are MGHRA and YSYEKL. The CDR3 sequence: CASSPTAGGSQPQHF. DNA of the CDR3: TGCGCCAGCAGCCCCACCGCAGGGGGCAGTCAGCCCCAGCATTTT.

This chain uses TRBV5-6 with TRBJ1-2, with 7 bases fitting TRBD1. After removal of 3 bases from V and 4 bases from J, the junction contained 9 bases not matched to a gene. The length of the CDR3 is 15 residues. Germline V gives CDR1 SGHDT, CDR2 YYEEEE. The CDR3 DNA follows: TGTGCCAGCAGCTCGGGACAGCCGAACTCCTATGGCTACACCTTC. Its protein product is CASSSGQPNSYGYTF.

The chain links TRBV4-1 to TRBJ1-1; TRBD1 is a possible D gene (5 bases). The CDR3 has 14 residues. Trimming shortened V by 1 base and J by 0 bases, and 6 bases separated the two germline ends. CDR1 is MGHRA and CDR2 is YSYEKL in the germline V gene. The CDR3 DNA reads TGCGCCAGCAGCCAAGCAGGGCTGAACACTGAAGCTTTCTTT. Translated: CASSQAGLNTEAFF.

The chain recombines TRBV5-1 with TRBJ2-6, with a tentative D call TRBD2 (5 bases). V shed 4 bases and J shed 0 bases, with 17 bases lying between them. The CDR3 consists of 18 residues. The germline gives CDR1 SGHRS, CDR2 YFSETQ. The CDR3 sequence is CASSLTGITVSGANVLTF. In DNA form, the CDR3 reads TGCGCCAGCAGCCTTACCGGGATCACCGTCTCTGGGGCCAACGTCCTGACTTTC.

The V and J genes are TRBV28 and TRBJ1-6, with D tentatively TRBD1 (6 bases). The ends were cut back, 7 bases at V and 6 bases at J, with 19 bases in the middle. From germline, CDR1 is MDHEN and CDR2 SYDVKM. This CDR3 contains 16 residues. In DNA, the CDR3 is TGTGCCAGCATCCGAAACAGGGTCCGGGCTAATTCACCCCTCCACTTT. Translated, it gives CASIRNRVRANSPLHF. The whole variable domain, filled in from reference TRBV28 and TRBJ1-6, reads DVKVTQSSRYLVKRTGEKVFLECVQDMDHENMFWYRQDPGLGLRLIYFSYDVKMKEKGDIPEGYSVSREKKERFSLILESASTNQTSMYLCASIRNRVRANSPLHFGNGTRLTVT.

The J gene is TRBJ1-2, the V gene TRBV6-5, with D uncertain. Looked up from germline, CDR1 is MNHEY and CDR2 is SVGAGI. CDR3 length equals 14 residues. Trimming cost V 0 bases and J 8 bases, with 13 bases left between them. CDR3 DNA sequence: TGTGCCAGCAGTTACTCTGGGAGGGAAGGAGGCTACACCTTC. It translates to CASSYSGREGGYTF.

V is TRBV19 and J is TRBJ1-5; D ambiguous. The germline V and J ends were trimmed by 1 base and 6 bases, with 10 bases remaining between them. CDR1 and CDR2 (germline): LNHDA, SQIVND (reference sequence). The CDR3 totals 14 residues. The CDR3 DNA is TGTGCCAGTAGTATAGGAGGGCCCGGTCAGCCCCAGCATTTT. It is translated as CASSIGGPGQPQHF. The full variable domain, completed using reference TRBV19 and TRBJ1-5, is DGGITQSPKYLFRKEGQNVTLSCEQNLNHDAMYWYRQDPGQGLRLIYYSQIVNDFQKGDIAEGYSVSREKKESFPLTVTSAQKNPTAFYLCASSIGGPGQPQHFGDGTRLSIL.

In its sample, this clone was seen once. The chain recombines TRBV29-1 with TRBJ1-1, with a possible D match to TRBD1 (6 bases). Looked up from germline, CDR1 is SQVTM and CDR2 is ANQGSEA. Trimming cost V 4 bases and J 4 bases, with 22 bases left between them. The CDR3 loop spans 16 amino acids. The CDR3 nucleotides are TGCAGCGTTGGAGGGGCAGGGGATTACTCGGGCACTGAAGCTTTCTTT. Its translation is CSVGGAGDYSGTEAFF.

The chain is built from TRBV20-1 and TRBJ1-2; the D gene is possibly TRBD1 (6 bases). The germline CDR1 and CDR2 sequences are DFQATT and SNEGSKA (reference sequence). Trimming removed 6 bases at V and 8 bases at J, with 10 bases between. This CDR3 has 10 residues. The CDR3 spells CSAAGTGYTF. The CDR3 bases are TGCAGTGCGGCCGGGACAGGCTACACCTTC.

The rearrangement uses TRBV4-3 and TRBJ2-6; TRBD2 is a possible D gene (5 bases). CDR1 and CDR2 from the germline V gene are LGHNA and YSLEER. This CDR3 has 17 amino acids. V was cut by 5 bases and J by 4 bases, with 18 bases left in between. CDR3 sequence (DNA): TGCGCCAGCAGCGCTTGGGAGTCGGGGTCCGGGGCCAACGTCCTGACTTTC. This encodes CASSAWESGSGANVLTF.

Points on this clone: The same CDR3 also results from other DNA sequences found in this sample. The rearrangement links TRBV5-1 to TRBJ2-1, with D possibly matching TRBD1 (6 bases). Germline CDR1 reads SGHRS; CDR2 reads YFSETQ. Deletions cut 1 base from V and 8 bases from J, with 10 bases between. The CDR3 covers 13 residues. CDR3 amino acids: CASSLSHRDEQFF. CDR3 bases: TGCGCCAGCAGCTTGTCTCACAGGGATGAGCAGTTCTTC.

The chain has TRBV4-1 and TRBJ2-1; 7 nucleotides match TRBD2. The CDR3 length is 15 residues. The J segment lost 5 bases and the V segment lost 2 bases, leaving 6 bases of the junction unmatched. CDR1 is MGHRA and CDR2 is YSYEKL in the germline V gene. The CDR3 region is CASSQLGLADNEQFF. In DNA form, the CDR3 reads TGCGCCAGCAGCCAATTGGGCCTAGCGGACAATGAGCAGTTCTTC.